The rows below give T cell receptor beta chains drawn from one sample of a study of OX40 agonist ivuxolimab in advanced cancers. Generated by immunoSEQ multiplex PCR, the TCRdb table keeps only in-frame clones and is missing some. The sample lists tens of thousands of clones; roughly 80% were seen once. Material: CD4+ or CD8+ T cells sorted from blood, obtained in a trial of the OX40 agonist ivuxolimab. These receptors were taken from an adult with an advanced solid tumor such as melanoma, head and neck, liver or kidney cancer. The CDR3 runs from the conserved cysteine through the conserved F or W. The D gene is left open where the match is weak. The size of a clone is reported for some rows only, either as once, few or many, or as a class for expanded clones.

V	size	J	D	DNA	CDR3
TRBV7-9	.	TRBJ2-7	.	TGTGCCAGCAGTTTCCGGGACACATCCTACGAGCAGTACTTC	CASSFRDTSYEQYF
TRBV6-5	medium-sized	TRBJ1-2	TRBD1	TGTGCCAGCAGTGGGACAGGGGGGTATGGCTACACCTTC	CASSGTGGYGYTF
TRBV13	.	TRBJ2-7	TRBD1	TGTGCCAGCAGCTTCCGGGACAGGGTTTACGAGCAGTACTTC	CASSFRDRVYEQYF
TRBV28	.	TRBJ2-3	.	TGTGCCAGCAGTTCTTCCGGGAGCCCCGCAGATACACAGTATTTT	CASSSSGSPADTQYF
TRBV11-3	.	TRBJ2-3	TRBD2	TGTGCCAGCAGGTCGACTAGCGGGAATCGCACAGATACGCAGTATTTT	CASRSTSGNRTDTQYF
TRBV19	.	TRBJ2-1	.	TGTGCCAGTAGTATCGGGAACCAGAATGAGCAGTTCTTC	CASSIGNQNEQFF
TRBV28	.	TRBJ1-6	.	TGTGCCAGCAGTTCGATATCAGATTCACCCCTCCACTTT	CASSSISDSPLHF
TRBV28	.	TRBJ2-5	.	TGTGCCAGCAGCCAGAGGGGAGGAGAGACCCAGTACTTC	CASSQRGGETQYF
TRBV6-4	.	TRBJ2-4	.	TGTGCCAGCAGTGACGGGCTAGGGGGGAGCATTCAGTACTTC	CASSDGLGGSIQYF
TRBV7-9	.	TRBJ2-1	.	TGTGCCAGCAGCCCCAAACTACCAGGACTAGAGCAGTTCTTC	CASSPKLPGLEQFF